This T cell receptor (beta chain) was obtained from a study of shared clonotypes between healthy human individuals. Study-wide points: Larger estimated richness was generally recorded for naive subsets relative to memory subsets.

For sorted subsets, approximately 0.2 ug DNA per replicate equaled tens of thousands of T cell genomes. Some clones are missing from TCRdb's copy, which holds only in-frame ones; the method was immunoSEQ multiplex PCR. The sample includes about 230,000 clones, about 65% of them seen just once. Donors, healthy HIV-negative adults, lacked recent acute infections or vaccinations. CD45RA+ naive and CD45RA-negative memory subsets were separated from CD4+ cells. Remarks on this clone: Its antigen is undetermined.

The sample comprised memory CD4+ T cells sorted from blood. Subset here: CD45RA-negative fraction. This receptor was identified in a young man in good health.

CDR3 sequence: CASSLDLRITYEQYF. In DNA form, the CDR3 reads TGTGCCAGCAGCTTGGATTTGCGGATAACCTACGAGCAGTACTTC. This rearrangement joins TRBV5-4 to TRBJ2-7, with D unresolved. Germline loops: CDR1 SGHNT, CDR2 YYREEE (reference sequence). Trimming took 0 bases from V and 2 from J, leaving 12 bases between them. The CDR3 length is 15 residues.